This T cell receptor (beta chain) was obtained from a study of cytomegalovirus exposure and HLA in healthy donors. The assay was immunoSEQ multiplex PCR, and TCRdb's table has in-frame clones only and misses some. The sample lists roughly 73,000 clones, 94% seen once, with roughly 1.6% in the top ten. Trimming removed 5 bases from V and 2 bases from J, with 7 bases in between. CDR1 and CDR2 (germline): MNHEY, SMNVEV (reference sequence). The CDR3 extends over 14 amino acids. Study conclusions and caveats: For most TCR sequences rarity was the rule, although some public TCRs occurred in many donors. High specificity and sensitivity for cytomegalovirus status were reported for the classifier. The investigators catalogued 160 or so TCR beta chains as cytomegalovirus-associated.

This clone was seen only once. As yet, its antigen is unknown. The rearrangement joins TRBV27 to TRBJ2-6; maybe TRBD1 (5 bases). Sequencing was carried out using PBMCs. This TCR came from a man between 18 and 35 years old in good health and CMV-seropositive. This CDR3 is CASSPGTGANVLTF. CDR3 coding DNA: TGTGCCAGCAGTCCAGGGACTGGGGCCAACGTCCTGACTTTC.